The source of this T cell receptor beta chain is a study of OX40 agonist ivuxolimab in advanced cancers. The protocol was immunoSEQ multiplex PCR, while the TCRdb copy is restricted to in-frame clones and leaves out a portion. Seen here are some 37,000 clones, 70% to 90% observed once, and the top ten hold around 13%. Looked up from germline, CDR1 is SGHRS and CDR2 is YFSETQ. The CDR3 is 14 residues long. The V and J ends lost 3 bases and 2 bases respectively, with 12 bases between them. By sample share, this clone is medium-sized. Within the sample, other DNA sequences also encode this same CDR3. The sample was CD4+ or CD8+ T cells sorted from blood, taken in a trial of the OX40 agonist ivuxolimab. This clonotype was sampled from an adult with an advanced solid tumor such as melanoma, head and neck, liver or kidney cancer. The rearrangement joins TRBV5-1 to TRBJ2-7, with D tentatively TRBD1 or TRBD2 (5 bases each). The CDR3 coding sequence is TGCGCCAGCAGCTCCGGGACCCTCACCTACGAGCAGTACTTC. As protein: CASSSGTLTYEQYF.